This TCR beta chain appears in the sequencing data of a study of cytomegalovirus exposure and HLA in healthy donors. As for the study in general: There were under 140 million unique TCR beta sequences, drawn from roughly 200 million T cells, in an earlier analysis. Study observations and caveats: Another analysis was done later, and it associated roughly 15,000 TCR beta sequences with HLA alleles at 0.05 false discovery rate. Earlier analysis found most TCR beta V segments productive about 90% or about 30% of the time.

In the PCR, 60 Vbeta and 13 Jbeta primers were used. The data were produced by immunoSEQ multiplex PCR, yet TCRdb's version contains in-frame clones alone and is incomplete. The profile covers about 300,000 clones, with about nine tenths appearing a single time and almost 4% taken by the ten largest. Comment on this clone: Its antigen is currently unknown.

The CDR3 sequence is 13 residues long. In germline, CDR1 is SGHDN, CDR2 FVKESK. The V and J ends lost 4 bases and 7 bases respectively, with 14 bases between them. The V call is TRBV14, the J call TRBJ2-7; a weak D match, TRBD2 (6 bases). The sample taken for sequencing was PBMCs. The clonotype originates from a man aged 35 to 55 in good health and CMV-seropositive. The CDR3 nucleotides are TGTGCCAGCAGCCCGGGGACTCCGGGGGAGCAGTACTTC. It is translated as CASSPGTPGEQYF.